This T cell receptor (beta chain) was observed in a study of blood T cell repertoires in COVID-19. The wider study: Italy, Spain and the United States were the sources of the convalescent and acute COVID-19 samples.

Method: immunoSEQ multiplex PCR; TCRdb's copy keeps in-frame clones and lacks some. Of 360,000 or so clones listed, 85% to 90% are singletons. As regards this clone: This specimen includes other DNA sequences encoding the same CDR3.

Germline V gene data show CDR1 as SEHNR and CDR2 as FQNEAQ (reference sequence). This CDR3 spans 14 amino acids. The V end lost 1 base, the J end lost 8 bases, and 11 bases lay between the germline ends. The sample taken for sequencing was PBMCs or T cells enriched from blood (not recorded which). The chain uses TRBV7-9 and TRBJ1-4; TRBD1 is a possible D gene (6 bases). This receptor was obtained from a woman under 40 who had been exposed to COVID-19. The CDR3 region is CASSLDRVGEKLFF. CDR3 bases: TGTGCCAGCAGCTTAGACAGGGTCGGAGAAAAACTGTTTTTT.